The 25 T cell receptor beta chains presented below share a single source sample, sequenced in a study of T cells in Graves' hyperthyroidism and ophthalmopathy. Amplified TCR beta CDR3 regions came from RNA transcripts. With the HTBI primer set, the TCR CDR3 went through a first round of RT-PCR. TCRdb ran MiXCR on the multiplex PCR reads and lists one entry per CDR3 protein. Of 500,000 to 650,000 distinct CDR3 sequences listed, approximately 20% are singletons. The sequenced sample consisted of blood. These receptor sequences come from a man aged 40-49 years with Graves' ophthalmopathy.

The table lists this clonotype with a few counts. The chain uses TRBV4-1 and TRBJ1-2; D perhaps matches TRBD1 (5 bases). CDR3 size: 15 residues. From germline, CDR1 is MGHRA and CDR2 YSYEKL. With 0 bases removed from V and 6 bases from J, the gap between germline ends came to 14 bases. CDR3 loop: CASSQDPAGYDGYTF. Written as DNA, the CDR3 is TGCGCCAGCAGCCAAGATCCGGCAGGGTATGATGGCTACACCTTC.

The table lists this clonotype with many counts. The V call is TRBV7-8, the J call TRBJ2-2; 9 positions match TRBD1. Germline CDR1 SGHVS, CDR2 FQNEAQ. The CDR3 has 15 residues. Germline trimming cut 5 bases from V and 2 bases from J; bases unmatched to any gene: 3. The DNA for the CDR3 is TGTGCCAGCAGCCGACAGGGGGGAAACACCGGGGAGCTGTTTTTT. Translating gives CASSRQGGNTGELFF.

The sample holds many counts of this clonotype. The chain recombines TRBV5-1 with TRBJ2-3; 9 nucleotides match TRBD2. The CDR3 runs to 17 residues. The germline V gene has CDR1 SGHRS and CDR2 YFSETQ. J was trimmed by 2 bases and V by 0 bases; bases with no gene match: 7. Here the CDR3 reads CASSLGSSGDHTDTQYF. In DNA form, the CDR3 reads TGCGCCAGCAGCTTGGGGTCTAGCGGGGACCACACAGATACGCAGTATTTT.

To note about this clonotype: This sequence may be a read error, since a much larger clone differs from it by one base. V and J are TRBV3-1 and TRBJ1-1; D is ambiguous. The germline V gene has CDR1 LGHDT and CDR2 YNNKEL (reference sequence). The CDR3 consists of 13 residues. The CDR3 loop reads CASNQEETGKAFF. Here the CDR3 DNA reads TGTGCCAGCAACCAAGAGGAGACTGGGAAAGCTTTCTTT.

This clonotype was recorded many times. The chain is built from TRBV6-1 and TRBJ1-1, with D hard to call. The CDR3 is made up of 14 amino acids. Germline V CDR1 and CDR2: MNHNS, SASEGT. Trimming took 6 bases from V and 4 from J, leaving 15 bases between them. The CDR3 here is CASRTPGGATEAFF. DNA for the CDR3: TGTGCCAGCAGGACCCCCGGCGGAGCCACTGAAGCTTTCTTT.

This chain connects TRBV6-5 to TRBJ2-5, with unresolved D. The J call is uncertain, as TRBJ2-1 better fits the DNA end. Germline V gene lookup returns CDR1 MNHEY and CDR2 SVGAGI. This CDR3 is 15 amino acids long. DNA of the CDR3: TGTGCCAGCAGTTACCTCCGCGCAATACAAGAGACCCAGTTCTTC. It yields the protein CASSYLRAIQETQFF.

This clonotype was observed many times. The V gene is TRBV11-2, the J gene TRBJ2-2; a weak D match, TRBD1 (7 bases). CDR1 and CDR2 (germline): SGHAT, FQNNGV. The CDR3 is 18 residues long. Trimming took 0 bases from V and 2 from J, leaving 16 bases between them. CDR3 residues: CASSLDAGGIPNTGELFF. Written as DNA, the CDR3 is TGTGCCAGCAGCTTAGACGCAGGGGGGATACCAAACACCGGGGAGCTGTTTTTT.

The rearrangement joins TRBV19 to TRBJ1-1; no definite D call. This CDR3 has 12 amino acids. The ends were cut back, 5 bases at V and 4 bases at J, with 8 bases in the middle. Germline assignment: CDR1 LNHDA and CDR2 SQIVND (reference sequence). For the CDR3, the DNA is TGTGCCAGTAGTTGGGTTGGCACTGAAGCTTTCTTT. It yields the protein CASSWVGTEAFF.

This clonotype was seen only a few times. The chain links TRBV20-1 to TRBJ2-3; D is uncertain. CDR3 length: 13 residues. Germline CDR1 DFQATT, CDR2 SNEGSKA (reference sequence). CDR3 coding DNA: TGCAGGGCGTACGGGTACACCACAGATACGCAGTATTTT. It is translated as CRAYGYTTDTQYF.

The CDR3 loop is CASSVAGSDTQYF. CDR3 in DNA: TGTGCCAGCAGCGTAGCGGGGTCGGATACGCAGTATTTT. The chain couples TRBV9 to TRBJ2-3; TRBD2 might be the D (5 bases). The CDR3 runs 13 residues. V shed 0 bases and J shed 6 bases, with 8 bases lying between them. Per the germline V gene, CDR1 is SGDLS and CDR2 is YYNGEE.

V usage is TRBV6-1 and J usage is TRBJ2-7; D is unresolved. The end of the DNA fits TRBJ2-1 better, so the J call may be wrong. The CDR3 consists of 10 residues. Looked up from germline, CDR1 is MNHNS and CDR2 is SASEGT. The CDR3 DNA reads as TGTGCCAGCAATAGAGGCGAGCAGTTCTTC. It yields the protein CASNRGEQFF.

The chain uses TRBV2 and TRBJ2-2; 8 bases are shared with TRBD1. This CDR3 comprises 15 residues. CDR1 SNHLY and CDR2 FYNNEI come from the germline V gene. V shed 3 bases, J shed 5 bases, and the junction held 5 bases outside the gene matches. In nucleotides, the CDR3 is TGTGCCAGCAGTGATGTTAACAGGGGGACCGGGGAGCTGTTTTTT. Protein product: CASSDVNRGTGELFF.

There are many counts of this clonotype. The chain links TRBV5-1 to TRBJ2-7; 7 bases line up with TRBD1. The CDR3 is 14 amino acids. Per germline, CDR1 SGHRS and CDR2 YFSETQ. V lost 4 bases to trimming and J lost 0 bases; unmatched junction nucleotides: 4. CDR3 in DNA: TGCGCCAGCAGCCGGGACAGCAGCTCCTACGAGCAGTACTTC. The encoded protein is CASSRDSSSYEQYF. Full variable domain (missing parts from reference TRBV5-1 and TRBJ2-7): KAGVTQTPRYLIKTRGQQVTLSCSPISGHRSVSWYQQTPGQGLQFLFEYFSETQRNKGNFPGRFSGRQFSNSRSEMNVSTLELGDSALYLCASSRDSSSYEQYFGPGTRLTVT.

The V and J genes are TRBV4-3 and TRBJ2-7; D gene ambiguous. CDR3 length: 16 amino acids. From germline, CDR1 is LGHNA and CDR2 YSLEER. Trimming took off 0 bases at V and 0 bases at J, with 12 bases between the two ends. In DNA, the CDR3 is TGCGCCAGCAGCCAAGATCACTTATTAAGCTCCTACGAGCAGTACTTC. Protein sequence: CASSQDHLLSSYEQYF.

V usage is TRBV10-2 and J usage is TRBJ1-5, with D uncertain. The CDR3 loop spans 13 amino acids. V shed 3 bases and J shed 4 bases, with 7 bases lying between them. Germline CDR1 WSHSY, CDR2 SAAADI. The DNA for the CDR3 is TGCGCCAGCAGTGACCGGATGAATCAGCCCCAGCATTTT. Residues: CASSDRMNQPQHF.

V gene TRBV7-3 combines with J gene TRBJ2-1; no firm D call. The ends were cut back, 9 bases at V and 6 bases at J, with 9 bases in the middle. CDR1 and CDR2 from the germline V gene are SGHTA and FQGTGA. The CDR3 contains 11 residues. CDR3 nucleotide sequence: TGTGCCAGTGGGGTCGGCAATGAGCAGTTCTTC. This sequence encodes CASGVGNEQFF.

This clonotype was counted ten times or more. V and J are TRBV12-3 or TRBV12-4 and TRBJ2-2; D is unclear. V was clipped by 7 bases and J by 6 bases, with 15 bases between them. The CDR3 has 14 residues. Here the CDR3 reads CASTPQIWAGELFF. The CDR3 region has the DNA TGTGCCAGCACTCCTCAAATCTGGGCCGGGGAGCTGTTTTTT.

On this clonotype itself: Being one base from a much bigger clone, this may be a read error. The chain links TRBV5-6 to TRBJ2-2; D uncertain. V was cut by 0 bases and J by 1 base, with 4 bases left in between. There are 14 residues in the CDR3. CDR1 SGHDT and CDR2 YYEEEE come from the germline V gene. Written as DNA, the CDR3 is TGTGCCAGCAGCTTGGAACGGAACACCGGGGAGCTGTTTTTT. Encoded protein: CASSLERNTGELFF. Supplemented by reference TRBV5-6 and TRBJ2-2, the full variable domain reads DAGVTQSPTHLIKTRGQQVTLRCSPKSGHDTVSWYQQALGQGPQFIFQYYEEEERQRGNFPDRFSGHQFPNYSSELNVNALLLGDSALYLCASSLERNTGELFFGEGSRLTVL.

The chain is built from TRBV6-1 and TRBJ2-7; D might be TRBD1 (5 bases). Trimming stripped 7 bases from V and 6 bases from J, with 25 bases between. This CDR3 is built from 16 residues. CDR1 is MNHNS, CDR2 SASEGT, per germline. As DNA, the CDR3 is TGTGCCAGCAACTTATTCCAGGGAATTGGAGCAGGCGAGCAGTACTTC. This codes for CASNLFQGIGAGEQYF.

This clonotype has just a few counts. V and J are TRBV20-1 and TRBJ1-5; D remains unclear. CDR1 DFQATT and CDR2 SNEGSKA come from the germline V gene (reference sequence). Trimming took off 1 base at V and 0 bases at J, with 16 bases between the two ends. The CDR3 is 17 residues long. The DNA of the CDR3 is TGCAGTGCTAGAGGTCCTCGGTACTCTTATAGCAATCAGCCCCAGCATTTT. This sequence encodes CSARGPRYSYSNQPQHF.

This clonotype occurred many times. V and J are TRBV6-1 and TRBJ2-5; 10 bases match TRBD1. Germline assignment: CDR1 MNHNS and CDR2 SASEGT. The V and J ends lost 4 bases and 5 bases, in that order; junction bases with no gene match: 7. The CDR3 has 15 amino acids. For the CDR3, the DNA is TGTGCCAGCAGTGGGGACAGGGGAGCACGGGAGACCCAGTACTTC. This sequence encodes CASSGDRGARETQYF.

This clonotype appeared a few times. This sequence joins TRBV20-1 and TRBJ2-7; the D gene is possibly TRBD2 (6 bases). The CDR3 consists of 12 residues. Germline V gene sequence: CDR1 DFQATT, CDR2 SNEGSKA (reference sequence). The germline V and J ends were trimmed by 7 bases and 1 base, with 11 bases remaining between them. CDR3 sequence: CSVQGGSYEQYF. The CDR3 region has the DNA TGCAGTGTCCAGGGAGGATCCTACGAGCAGTACTTC.

This chain uses TRBV5-1 with TRBJ2-1; 7 positions agree with TRBD2. CDR3 length: 14 amino acids. Germline V gene data show CDR1 as SGHRS and CDR2 as YFSETQ. V was pared by 4 bases and J by 8 bases, with 9 bases of the junction left unmatched. The CDR3 loop reads CASSGGGGGDEQFF. The CDR3 DNA follows: TGCGCCAGCAGCGGGGGGGGTGGGGGAGATGAGCAGTTCTTC.

The chain recombines TRBV6-1 with TRBJ2-7; maybe TRBD1 (6 bases). Looked up from germline, CDR1 is MNHNS and CDR2 is SASEGT. With 6 bases removed from V and 3 bases from J, the gap between germline ends came to 15 bases. The CDR3 length is 14 residues. CDR3 amino acids: CASRGQKGLYEQYF. The CDR3 nucleotides are TGTGCCAGCAGAGGACAGAAAGGACTCTACGAGCAGTACTTC.

V usage is TRBV5-1 and J usage is TRBJ1-5; 7 bases map to TRBD1. J lost 3 bases, V lost 0 bases, and 9 bases had no gene match. The CDR3 is 17 amino acids. Germline CDR1 reads SGHRS; CDR2 reads YFSETQ. CDR3 loop: CASSLGPGQPYNQPQHF. CDR3 DNA sequence: TGCGCCAGCAGCTTGGGACCGGGACAGCCTTACAATCAGCCCCAGCATTTT.